This TCR beta chain was recorded in a study of blood T cell repertoires in COVID-19. Profiled with immunoSEQ multiplex PCR; TCRdb holds only in-frame clones, not every one. The table shows about 190,000 clones, with 88% occurring only once. Germline values: CDR1 MDHEN, CDR2 SYDVKM. The CDR3 totals 15 residues. The ends were cut back, 1 base at V and 7 bases at J, with 14 bases in the middle. This TCR was sampled from a woman in her twenties or thirties with acute or convalescent COVID-19. Sequenced material: peripheral blood. The V call is TRBV28, the J call TRBJ1-5; D uncertain. In nucleotides, the CDR3 is TGTGCCAGCAGTTTATTATCGCCCACGCGGCAGCCCCAGCATTTT. It yields the protein CASSLLSPTRQPQHF.